Following are 2 T cell receptor beta chains from one sample sequenced in a study of regulatory T cells in long-lasting Graves disease. Building the TCR beta libraries relied on iRepertoire HTBI primers, and CDR3 regions underwent Arm-PCR. MiXCR, applied by TCRdb to the multiplex PCR reads, yields one record per CDR3 protein. The sample includes 400,000 to 500,000 distinct CDR3 sequences, around 20% seen only once; the top ten take 7.8%. Time point indicated: persistent/refractory GD, antithyroid drugs over 5 years with positive TRAb. Making the TCR library involved RNA that had been extracted from PBMCs. The sample in question was peripheral blood mononuclear cells (PBMCs), obtained when the disease was refractory, from a patient treated with antithyroid drugs. Receptors were obtained from a female donor with Graves disease.

This clonotype was found many times. The CDR3 is CASSTNGDTEAFF. CDR3 nucleotides: TGTGCCAGCAGTACAAACGGGGACACTGAAGCTTTCTTT. The chain has TRBV28 and TRBJ1-1, with unresolved D. This CDR3 is 13 amino acids long. The germline V gene has CDR1 MDHEN and CDR2 SYDVKM. Trimming stripped 5 bases from V and 3 bases from J, with 10 bases between.

This chain links TRBV6-1 with TRBJ1-1; D unclear. From germline, CDR1 is MNHNS and CDR2 SASEGT. This CDR3 contains 12 residues. The V end was cut by 9 bases, the J end by 0 bases, with 8 bases between. The CDR3, as DNA: TGTGCCAGTCTAAGTCTGAACACTGAAGCTTTCTTT. This translates into CASLSLNTEAFF.